The source of this T cell receptor beta chain is a study of radiation and T cells in renal cell carcinoma. V was trimmed by 6 bases and J by 0 bases, leaving 14 bases between them. Germline CDR1 is MDHEN and CDR2 is SYDVKM. The CDR3 extends over 15 amino acids. The time point: blood 4 weeks post-SBRT, at nephrectomy. Treatment specified: 15 Gy SBRT to primary tumor, nephrectomy 4 weeks later. Assay used: immunoSEQ multiplex PCR; TCRdb lists only in-frame clones, some missing. The profile shows 80,000 or so clones, about 88% of them singletons. Sequences were derived from blood, sampled from a patient whose treatment included radiotherapy and nephrectomy. The receptor comes from a woman aged 70 to 79 with renal cell carcinoma. This sequence joins TRBV28 and TRBJ1-1; weak D call: TRBD1 (5 bases). The CDR3 protein is CASSLGAGMNTEAFF. The CDR3 DNA follows: TGTGCCAGCAGCCTTGGGGCAGGAATGAACACTGAAGCTTTCTTT.